This section outlines one TCR beta chain sequence together with its context. These data are taken from a study of blood T cell repertoires in COVID-19. V gave up 4 bases and J gave up 0 bases; unmatched junction bases: 9. CDR1 and CDR2 (germline): SGHTS, YDEGEE. The CDR3 runs to 16 residues. Authors' analysis steps: Reference gene primers were amplified, and this amplification served to estimate nucleated cell counts. The table came from immunoSEQ multiplex PCR; TCRdb's copy has only in-frame clones and leaves some out. The V and J calls and clone size were taken over from that table, and D and trimming were inferred from the DNA. The repertoire holds some 140,000 clones, more than 75% seen once, with roughly 9.8% in the top ten.

Sequenced material: peripheral blood. The V and J genes are TRBV5-8 and TRBJ2-5; TRBD1 matches at 7 bases. The TCR sequence derives from a man in his 60s who had recovered from COVID-19. DNA for the CDR3: TGTGCCAGCAGCATAGGACTGGGACAGAACCAAGAGACCCAGTACTTC. Encoded protein: CASSIGLGQNQETQYF.